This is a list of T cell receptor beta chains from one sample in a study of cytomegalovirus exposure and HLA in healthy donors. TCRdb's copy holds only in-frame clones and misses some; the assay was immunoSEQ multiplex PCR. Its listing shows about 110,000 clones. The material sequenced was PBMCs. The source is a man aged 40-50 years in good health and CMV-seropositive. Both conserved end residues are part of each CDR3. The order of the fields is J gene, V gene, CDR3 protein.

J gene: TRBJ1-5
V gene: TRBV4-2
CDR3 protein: CASSQEPAGVDQPQHF

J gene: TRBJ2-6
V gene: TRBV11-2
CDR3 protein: CASSLLGATGANVLTF

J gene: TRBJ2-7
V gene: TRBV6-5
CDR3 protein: CASSSRLAGAREQYF

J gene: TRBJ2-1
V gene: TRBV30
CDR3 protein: CASGVGGIQFF

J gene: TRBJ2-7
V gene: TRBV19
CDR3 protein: CASSLRSTLSYEQYF

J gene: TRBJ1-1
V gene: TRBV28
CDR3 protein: CASSLFQGTGFSEAFF

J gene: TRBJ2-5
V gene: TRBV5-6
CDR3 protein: CASSPGLRSETQYF

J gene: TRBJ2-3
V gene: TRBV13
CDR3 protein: CASSLGADTQYF

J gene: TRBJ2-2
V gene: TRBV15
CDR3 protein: CAAETSESLGELFF

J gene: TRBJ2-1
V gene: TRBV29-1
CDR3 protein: CSVHETGGRNEQFF

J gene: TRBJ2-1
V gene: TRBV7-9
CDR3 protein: CASSLSPGLADSYNEQFF

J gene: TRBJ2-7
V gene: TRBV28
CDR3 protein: CASSPRTSGSPYEQYF

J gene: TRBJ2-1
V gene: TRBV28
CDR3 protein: CASSSISSGRRSEQFF

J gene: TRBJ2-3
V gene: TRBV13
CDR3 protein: CASSPTTSAPDTQYF